The sequence of this T cell receptor beta chain was determined in a study of blood T cell repertoires in COVID-19. Study summary: Collection of acute and convalescent COVID-19 samples took place in the United States, Italy and Spain. T cells, B-cell-depleted T cells, or PBMCs supplied cDNA or gDNA.

This table comes from immunoSEQ multiplex PCR, and its TCRdb copy is limited to in-frame clones, with some not included. This table holds 110,000 to 150,000 clones, 85% to 90% found once. Source material: peripheral blood. This TCR derives from a woman aged 55-75 years with acute or convalescent COVID-19.

In DNA, the CDR3 is TGTGCCAGCAGTGCAAGGGGACAAACGAGCTCCTATAATTCACCCCTCCACTTT. The encoded protein is CASSARGQTSSYNSPLHF. V is TRBV6-1 and J is TRBJ1-6; D might be TRBD1 (6 bases). CDR1 and CDR2 (germline): MNHNS, SASEGT. With 4 bases removed from V and 0 bases from J, the gap between germline ends came to 16 bases. This CDR3 contains 18 residues.